This T cell receptor (beta chain) appears in the sequencing data of a study of neurological immune-mediated disorders (dated by TCRdb to between 2018 and 2021). A note on the overall study: Among the approximately 34 multiple sclerosis patients, roughly 31 had relapsing-remitting MS and 3 had secondary progressive MS. The study compared peripheral blood TCR-beta repertoires of HTLV-I-associated myelopathy (HAM/TSP) patients, multiple sclerosis patients and healthy controls using UMI-based sequencing. Alongside PBMC samples, the set of more than 80 TCR-beta libraries contained longitudinal samples, technical triplicates, and paired CD4+ and CD8+ T-cell subsets that had been sorted. The cohort included about 70 subjects: about 15 with HAM/TSP, roughly 35 with multiple sclerosis, and some 20 healthy controls.

CDR1 and CDR2, per the germline V gene, are SGHRS and YFSETQ. The CDR3 runs 15 residues from the cysteine to the phenylalanine. Only the CDR3 DNA stays, 45 bases, in frame from base 1. The junction shows trimming of 0 bases on V and 4 bases on J, plus 13 bases between the germline ends. cDNA was synthesized by template-switch 5'RACE using a primer carrying a 10-nucleotide random unique molecular identifier by which each TCR transcript was tagged. Over 190 million TCR-beta sequences, covering 15-18 subjects, were produced in each sequencing run. The RNeasy kit was used for extraction of total RNA. Using the KAPA Real-time Library Amplification kit, TCR-beta VDJ regions were amplified with primers for the TCR constant region and the 5'RACE anchor. Sample indexes and Illumina adaptors were added in a first PCR, after which library yield was increased in a second PCR. After Ampure bead purification, the roughly 650 bp TCR product was size-selected on a 2% E-gel SizeSelection system. Before pooling, libraries had their quality checked on a Bioanalyzer, their concentration measured with Qubit, and their quantity determined with the Kapa Library Quantification kit. An Illumina HiSeq 2500 sequenced the libraries paired-end 2 x 150 bp. To increase sequence diversity, about 25-31% phiX was spiked into each library pool. The study's own analysis went as follows. Quality-filtered reads were processed with the UMI-based MiGEC pipeline, which removed over 80% of raw TCR sequences during error correction. VDJ genes were aligned to IMGT germline references, and clonotypes were defined by unique CDR3 amino acid sequence plus V-J genes. Clonal expansion, Shannon diversity, and CDR3 relatedness (CalcPairwiseDistances, ClusterSamples) were evaluated with VDJtools, and phylogenetic trees were built with CLCbio workbench. Using coefficient-of-variation modelling across technical triplicates, the study counted a clone as expanded if it had at least 8 unique UMIs. Using fastp trimming at Q25 and MiXCR clonotype assembly, TCRdb reanalyzed the public sequencing data and kept in-frame beta chains. Rows matching on CDR3 protein sequence are summarized as one entry with the most common DNA and genes. For this entry, the V and J calls and clone size follow TCRdb and not the study's own pipeline. The sample contains around 68,000 distinct CDR3 sequences, around 4% of them found a single time. Around 2.7% of the sample goes to the ten largest clones.

General conclusions and limits of the study: The highest TCR clonal expansion was observed in HAM/TSP patients, whereas the lowest was observed in MS patients, even when compared with healthy controls. In phylogenetic analysis, the repertoires of 18 of 34 MS patients grouped into a cluster of related CDR3 sequences, which suggests a possible signature at the repertoire level. No association of the MS cluster with clinical or MRI features was observed, and the need for larger cohorts was stated by the authors. No identical CDR3 amino acid sequences were shared among expanded clones across subjects, suggesting private TCR-beta repertoires in all groups.

This clonotype was recorded at least ten times. Its recognized antigen is unknown. Base quality data are lacking; no much larger clone is found one base away. Unsorted PBMC libraries were generated from 2 million PBMCs stored in RNAlater at -80 °C until RNA extraction. The multiple sclerosis patients were enrolled in a US clinical protocol that evaluated disease progression with magnetic resonance imaging. Peripheral blood was subjected to Ficoll-Hypaque density gradient centrifugation to isolate PBMCs, which were then cryopreserved in liquid nitrogen. Sequencing was carried out using PBMCs. This receptor chain uses TRBV5-1 and TRBJ1-1; the D gene identity is not certain. The sequence came from a man aged 50-60 years with multiple sclerosis. The CDR3 here reads CASSLALQPFTEAFF. The DNA reads as follows: TGCGCCAGCAGCTTGGCCCTACAGCCGTTCACTGAAGCTTTCTTT.